Shown below are 19 T cell receptor beta chains from a single sample sequenced in a study of T cells after yellow fever vaccination. TCRdb redid the calling of the 5' RACE reads with MiXCR, one entry per CDR3 protein. The data contain hundreds of thousands of distinct CDR3 sequences, about 19% of them singletons. Sequencing used PBMCs, obtained 15 days after the yellow fever booster vaccination. All receptors come from a man in his thirties or forties who received the YFV17D yellow fever vaccine.

The chain uses TRBV30 and TRBJ2-2; tentatively, D is TRBD2 (5 bases). The CDR3 extends over 13 amino acids. Germline CDR1 reads GTSNPN; CDR2 reads SVGIG (reference sequence). V was shortened by 0 bases and J by 7 bases, with 9 bases between the two germline ends. The CDR3 nucleotides are TGTGCCTGGAGTGTTTCGGGAAGCGGGGAGCTGTTTTTT. Its translation: CAWSVSGSGELFF.

In DNA form, the CDR3 reads TGCGCCAGCAGCCGCGACTCGACTAGCGGGACCTACGAGCAGTACTTC. It encodes CASSRDSTSGTYEQYF. The chain couples TRBV4-3 to TRBJ2-7, with TRBD2 matching 11 bases. From germline, CDR1 is LGHNA and CDR2 YSLEER. Losses at the gene ends were 4 bases for V and 2 bases for J; bases not matched to a gene: 7. The CDR3 has 16 amino acids.

The chain employs TRBV21-1 and TRBJ2-3. TRBV21-1 is noted as a pseudogene. The CDR3 runs 9 residues. CDR3 nucleotide sequence: TGTGCCAGCAACGTGGAGTCGTATTTT. It specifies CASNVESYF.

The chain has TRBV20-1 and TRBJ2-1; TRBD2 matches 8 bases. Germline trimming cut 4 bases from V and 6 bases from J; bases unmatched to any gene: 11. CDR3 length: 15 amino acids. CDR1 is DFQATT and CDR2 is SNEGSKA in the germline V gene (reference sequence). CDR3 in amino acids: CSAIETSVQGNEQFF. DNA for the CDR3: TGCAGTGCTATCGAGACTAGCGTCCAAGGCAATGAGCAGTTCTTC.

A few counts support this clonotype. The J gene is TRBJ2-7, the V gene TRBV5-1; D is ambiguous. The CDR3 is 15 residues long. V lost 2 bases and J lost 6, with 18 bases in between. CDR1 SGHRS and CDR2 YFSETQ come from the germline V gene. CDR3 nucleotides: TGCGCCAGCAGCTTAGCCATGACCTCCTTAGGCGAGCAGTACTTC. This translates into CASSLAMTSLGEQYF. The whole variable domain, filled in from reference TRBV5-1 and TRBJ2-7, reads KAGVTQTPRYLIKTRGQQVTLSCSPISGHRSVSWYQQTPGQGLQFLFEYFSETQRNKGNFPGRFSGRQFSNSRSEMNVSTLELGDSALYLCASSLAMTSLGEQYFGPGTRLTVT.

As regards this clonotype: The junction and the germline gene differ at one end; a read error may be behind it. The V gene is TRBV6-2 or TRBV6-3, the J gene TRBJ2-7; 8 bases fit TRBD2. Germline CDR1 MNHEY, CDR2 SVGEGT. The CDR3 is 11 residues long. CDR3 sequence reads: CASSFTGRVDF. CDR3 nucleotides: TGTGCCAGCAGTTTCACCGGGAGGGTGGACTTC.

The J gene is TRBJ2-1, the V gene TRBV30; D not certain. The germline V gene encodes CDR1 GTSNPN and CDR2 SVGIG (reference sequence). The V and J ends lost 0 bases and 7 bases respectively, with 7 bases between them. The CDR3 spans 12 residues. CDR3 nucleotide sequence: TGTGCCTGGAGTGTATTCGGGAATGAGCAGTTCTTC. As protein: CAWSVFGNEQFF.

The rearrangement links TRBV3-1 to TRBJ2-1; 7 bases are shared with TRBD2. The CDR3 extends over 14 amino acids. Trimming at V came to 4 bases and at J to 10 bases, leaving 10 bases not matched to a gene. Germline values: CDR1 LGHDT, CDR2 YNNKEL (reference sequence). CDR3 in DNA: TGTGCCAGCAGCCCCGGAACTAGCGCCCCAGAGCAGTTCTTC. It codes for CASSPGTSAPEQFF.

The V gene is TRBV4-2, the J gene TRBJ2-5; 10 bases align to TRBD2. With 3 bases clipped from V and 2 bases from J, the junction kept 6 bases outside the gene matches. The V gene's germline CDR1 is LGHNA and CDR2 YNFKEQ. The CDR3 is 16 amino acids. The CDR3 region is CASSQIAGGLQETQYF. DNA for the CDR3: TGTGCCAGCAGCCAGATAGCGGGAGGCCTACAAGAGACCCAGTACTTC.

This clonotype was observed a few times. The gene calls are TRBV12-3 or TRBV12-4 and TRBJ2-5; 10 nucleotides line up with TRBD2. Unmatched junction bases numbered 5, after V lost 1 base and J lost 3 bases. This CDR3 contains 16 residues. CDR3 nucleotides: TGTGCCAGCAGTTTAGGCCTGCTAGCGGGAGAAGAGACCCAGTACTTC. Translation: CASSLGLLAGEETQYF.

This chain uses TRBV4-3 with TRBJ1-6; D gene unclear. Trimming took 4 bases from V and 9 from J, leaving 10 bases between them. Per germline, CDR1 LGHNA and CDR2 YSLEER. CDR3 size: 13 residues. The CDR3 DNA is TGCGCCAGCAGCCCTAACCCGACTTCACCCCTCCACTTT. Translated, it gives CASSPNPTSPLHF.

V is TRBV6-2 or TRBV6-3 and J is TRBJ2-1; 16 bases line up with TRBD2. Trimming removed 4 bases from V and 0 bases from J; junction bases left unmatched: 6. The germline CDR1 and CDR2 sequences are MNHEY and SVGEGT. CDR3 length equals 19 residues. The CDR3 DNA reads TGTGCCAGCAGTTTGGGACTAGCGGGAGGGTTCAGCTCCTACAATGAGCAGTTCTTC. This sequence encodes CASSLGLAGGFSSYNEQFF.

This clonotype was observed a handful of times. The chain combines TRBV20-1 with TRBJ2-1; weak D call: TRBD2 (5 bases). The CDR3 consists of 14 residues. Per the germline V gene, CDR1 is DFQATT and CDR2 is SNEGSKA (reference sequence). V lost 0 bases and J lost 8, with 14 bases in between. The DNA of the CDR3 is TGCAGTGCTAGAGATTGGGCGGGCCTCGATGAGCAGTTCTTC. Encoded protein: CSARDWAGLDEQFF.

In its sample, this clonotype was seen a few times. The chain is built from TRBV12-3 or TRBV12-4 and TRBJ2-7, with D possibly matching TRBD2 (6 bases). V lost 7 bases and J lost 3, with 10 bases in between. The CDR3 consists of 12 residues. CDR3 residues: CASTYGGYEQYF. The CDR3 DNA reads TGTGCCAGCACCTACGGGGGCTACGAGCAGTACTTC.

The chain combines TRBV14 with TRBJ2-1; 14 nucleotides match TRBD2. Trimming at V came to 1 base and at J to 4 bases, leaving 6 bases not matched to a gene. Germline V lookup: CDR1 SGHDN, CDR2 FVKESK. This CDR3 comprises 18 residues. CDR3 bases: TGTGCCAGCAGCCAAGTGGCCCGACTAGCGGGAGGGTACAATGAGCAGTTCTTC. Translation: CASSQVARLAGGYNEQFF.

This clonotype was found many times. The chain combines TRBV7-9 with TRBJ2-1; 9 bases fit TRBD2. The germline CDR1 and CDR2 sequences are SEHNR and FQNEAQ (reference sequence). Germline trimming cut 6 bases from V and 8 bases from J; bases unmatched to any gene: 14. CDR3 length equals 16 residues. The CDR3 spells CASSNHRSSGIDEQFF. The CDR3, as DNA: TGTGCCAGCAGTAATCATCGTTCTAGCGGGATTGATGAGCAGTTCTTC.

The chain combines TRBV6-1 with TRBJ2-1; D is perhaps TRBD2 (6 bases). The V end lost 6 bases, the J end lost 12 bases, and 30 bases lay between the germline ends. This CDR3 is built from 17 residues. Per the germline V gene, CDR1 is MNHNS and CDR2 is SASEGT. The DNA of the CDR3 is TGTGCCAGCAGACCTCTGGGCGGACTAATAATGGGCGGAGGGCAGTTCTTC. Residues: CASRPLGGLIMGGGQFF.

The chain is built from TRBV28 and TRBJ2-7; a possible D gene is TRBD1 (5 bases). Germline V gene data show CDR1 as MDHEN and CDR2 as SYDVKM. This CDR3 is 12 amino acids long. V was clipped by 4 bases and J by 6 bases, with 10 bases between them. This CDR3 is CASSSQGPEQYF. For the CDR3, the DNA is TGTGCCAGCAGTTCCCAGGGTCCCGAGCAGTACTTC. The variable domain in full, completed from reference TRBV28 and TRBJ2-7, reads DVKVTQSSRYLVKRTGEKVFLECVQDMDHENMFWYRQDPGLGLRLIYFSYDVKMKEKGDIPEGYSVSREKKERFSLILESASTNQTSMYLCASSSQGPEQYFGPGTRLTVT.

Points on this clonotype: Since a much larger clone is just one base distant, this may be a read error. The V gene is TRBV11-2, the J gene TRBJ2-1, with 10 bases that match TRBD2. Germline CDR1 and CDR2: SGHAT and FQNNGV. This CDR3 region has 16 residues. The CDR3 DNA is TGTGCCAGCAGCGTAGAGGGACTAGCGCCCTACAATGGGCAGTTCTTC. Translated, it gives CASSVEGLAPYNGQFF. Drawing the rest from reference TRBV11-2 and TRBJ2-1, the complete variable domain is EAGVAQSPRYKIIEKRQSVAFWCNPISGHATLYWYQQILGQGPKLLIQFQNNGVVDDSQLPKDRFSAERLKGVDSTLKIQPAKLEDSAVYLCASSVEGLAPYNGQFFGPGTRLTVL.